Listed here are 7 T cell receptor beta chains from one sample, sequenced in a study of blood T cell repertoires in COVID-19. Repertoires were generated with immunoSEQ multiplex PCR, while TCRdb's copy carries only in-frame clones and drops some. The sample includes roughly 350,000 clones, 85% seen only once; the top ten take roughly 3.9%. Sequencing was done on a sample of peripheral blood. Receptors were obtained from a woman between 18 and 29 years old with acute or convalescent COVID-19.

This chain connects TRBV7-3 to TRBJ2-1; D not resolved. The germline V and J ends were trimmed by 3 bases and 6 bases, with 12 bases remaining between them. The CDR3 contains 14 residues. Germline V gene data show CDR1 as SGHTA and CDR2 as FQGTGA. DNA of the CDR3: TGTGCCAGCAGCTTTTACGCGGTCCCCAATGAGCAGTTCTTC. Translation: CASSFYAVPNEQFF.

This clone was recorded only once. The rearrangement joins TRBV6-5 to TRBJ2-3; 7 bases fit TRBD2. Germline CDR1 and CDR2: MNHEY and SVGAGI. V trimming: 8 bases; J trimming: 3 bases; junction bases outside the gene matches: 11. The CDR3 spans 15 residues. CDR3 DNA: TGTGCCAGCCGGAGCGGGCTCGGGGGGACAGATACGCAGTATTTT. Its translation is CASRSGLGGTDTQYF.

This chain joins TRBV5-1 and TRBJ1-2; D remains unclear. The CDR3 loop spans 14 amino acids. The V and J ends lost 5 bases and 4 bases respectively, with 15 bases between them. Germline V lookup: CDR1 SGHRS, CDR2 YFSETQ. This CDR3 reads CASSPGLRRYGYTF. The CDR3 bases are TGCGCCAGCAGTCCCGGACTGAGGCGCTATGGCTACACCTTC.

In DNA form, the CDR3 reads TGTGCCAGTAGTATGGTGGGACAGGGTTCATCCTATGGCTACACCTTC. It specifies CASSMVGQGSSYGYTF. V is TRBV19 and J is TRBJ1-2, with 9 bases identical to TRBD1. Germline V gene data show CDR1 as LNHDA and CDR2 as SQIVND (reference sequence). The ends lost 3 bases at V and 4 bases at J; junction bases unmatched: 9. The CDR3 has 16 amino acids.

The rearrangement uses TRBV18 and TRBJ1-1; possibly TRBD1 for D (6 bases). In germline, CDR1 is KGHSH, CDR2 LQKENI. Trimming took off 5 bases at V and 0 bases at J, with 16 bases between the two ends. This CDR3 is built from 16 residues. This CDR3 is CASSGIGGRLNTEAFF. CDR3 DNA sequence: TGTGCCAGCTCAGGTATAGGGGGAAGGTTGAACACTGAAGCTTTCTTT.

About this clone: This sample also contains other DNA sequences that code for the same CDR3. This sequence joins TRBV6-5 and TRBJ1-2, with 7 bases matching TRBD1. Trimming at V came to 5 bases and at J to 3 bases, leaving 3 bases not matched to a gene. The CDR3 contains 13 residues. Germline CDR1 reads MNHEY; CDR2 reads SVGAGI. The chain's CDR3 is CASSLDRDYGYTF. The CDR3, as DNA: TGTGCCAGCAGTCTCGACAGGGACTATGGCTACACCTTC.

This chain links TRBV6-5 with TRBJ1-1; TRBD1 matches 8 bases. Trimming removed 6 bases from V and 5 bases from J; junction bases left unmatched: 8. Germline assignment: CDR1 MNHEY and CDR2 SVGAGI. The CDR3 totals 14 residues. The CDR3 reads CASSETGANTEAFF. For the CDR3, the DNA is TGTGCCAGCAGCGAGACAGGGGCGAATACTGAAGCTTTCTTT.